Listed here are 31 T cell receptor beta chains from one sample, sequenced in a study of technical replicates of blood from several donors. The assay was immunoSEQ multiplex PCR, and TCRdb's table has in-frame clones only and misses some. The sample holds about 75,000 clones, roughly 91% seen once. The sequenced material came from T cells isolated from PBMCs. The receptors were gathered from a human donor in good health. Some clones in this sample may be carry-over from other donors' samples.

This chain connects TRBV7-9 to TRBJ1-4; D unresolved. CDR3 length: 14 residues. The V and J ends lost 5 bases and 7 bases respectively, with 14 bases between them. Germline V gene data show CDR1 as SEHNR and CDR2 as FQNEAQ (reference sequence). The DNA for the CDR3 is TGTGCCAGCAGCGACACACCCAGCCTTGAAAAACTGTTTTTT. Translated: CASSDTPSLEKLFF.

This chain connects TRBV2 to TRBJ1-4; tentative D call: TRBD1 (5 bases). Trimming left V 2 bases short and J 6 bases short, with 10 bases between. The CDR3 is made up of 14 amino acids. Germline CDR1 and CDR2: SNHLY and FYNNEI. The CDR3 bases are TGTGCCAGCAGTGAACCCCGACAGCATGAAAAACTGTTTTTT. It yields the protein CASSEPRQHEKLFF.

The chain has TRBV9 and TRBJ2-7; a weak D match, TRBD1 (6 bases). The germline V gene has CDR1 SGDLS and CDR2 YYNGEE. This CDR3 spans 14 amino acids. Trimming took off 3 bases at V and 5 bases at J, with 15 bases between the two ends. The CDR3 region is CASSANRAHDEQYF. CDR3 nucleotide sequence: TGTGCCAGCAGCGCTAACAGGGCTCACGACGAGCAGTACTTC.

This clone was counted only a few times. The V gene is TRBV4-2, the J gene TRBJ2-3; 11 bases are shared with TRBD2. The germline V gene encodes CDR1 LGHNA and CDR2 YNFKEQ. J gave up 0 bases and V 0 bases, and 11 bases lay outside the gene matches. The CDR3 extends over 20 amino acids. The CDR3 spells CASSQDPRLAGFSSTDTQYF. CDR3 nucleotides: TGTGCCAGCAGCCAAGATCCTAGACTAGCGGGATTCTCTAGCACAGATACGCAGTATTTT.

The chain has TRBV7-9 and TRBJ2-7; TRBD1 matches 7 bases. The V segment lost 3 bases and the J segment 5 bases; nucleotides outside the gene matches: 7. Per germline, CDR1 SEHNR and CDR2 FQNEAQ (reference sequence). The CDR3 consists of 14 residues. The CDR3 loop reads CASSFRDRVDEQYF. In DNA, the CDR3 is TGTGCCAGCAGCTTCCGCGACAGGGTCGACGAGCAGTACTTC.

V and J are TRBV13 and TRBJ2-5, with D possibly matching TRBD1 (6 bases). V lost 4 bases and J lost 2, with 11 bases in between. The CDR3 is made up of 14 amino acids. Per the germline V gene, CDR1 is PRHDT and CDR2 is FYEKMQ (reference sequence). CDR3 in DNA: TGTGCCAGCAGCTCTCCAGGACAGCAAGAGACCCAGTACTTC. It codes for CASSSPGQQETQYF.

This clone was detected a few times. CDR3 bases: TGCAGCGGTCGACAGGGTGGAGGTGAGCAGTTCTTC. Its protein is CSGRQGGGEQFF. V usage is TRBV29-1 and J usage is TRBJ2-1, with TRBD1 matching 7 bases. J was trimmed by 9 bases and V by 7 bases; bases with no gene match: 9. The CDR3 covers 12 residues. Looked up from germline, CDR1 is SQVTM and CDR2 is ANQGSEA.

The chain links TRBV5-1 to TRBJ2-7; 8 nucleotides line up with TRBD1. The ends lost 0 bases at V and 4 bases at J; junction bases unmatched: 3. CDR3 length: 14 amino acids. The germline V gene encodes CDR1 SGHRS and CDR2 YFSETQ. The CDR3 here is CASSLVDRVYEQYF. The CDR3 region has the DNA TGCGCCAGCAGCTTGGTGGACAGGGTGTACGAGCAGTACTTC.

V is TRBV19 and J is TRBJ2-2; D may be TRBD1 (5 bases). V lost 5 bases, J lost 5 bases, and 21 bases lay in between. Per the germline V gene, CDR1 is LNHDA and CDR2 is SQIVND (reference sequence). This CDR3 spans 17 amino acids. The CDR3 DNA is TGTGCCAGTAGTTTTCCCTCAGTCATTGGGGCTACCGGGGAGCTGTTTTTT. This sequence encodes CASSFPSVIGATGELFF.

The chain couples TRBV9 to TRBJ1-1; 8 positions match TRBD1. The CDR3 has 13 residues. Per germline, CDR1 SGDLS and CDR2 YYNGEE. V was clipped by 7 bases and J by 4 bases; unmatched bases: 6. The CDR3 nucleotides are TGTGCCAGCGACAGGGGATTCGGCACTGAAGCTTTCTTT. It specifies CASDRGFGTEAFF.

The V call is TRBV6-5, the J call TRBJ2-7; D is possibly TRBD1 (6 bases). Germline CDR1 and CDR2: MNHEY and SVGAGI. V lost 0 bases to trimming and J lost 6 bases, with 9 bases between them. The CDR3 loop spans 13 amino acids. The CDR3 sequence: CASSYSRGGEQYF. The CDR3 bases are TGTGCCAGCAGTTACTCCAGGGGCGGCGAGCAGTACTTC.

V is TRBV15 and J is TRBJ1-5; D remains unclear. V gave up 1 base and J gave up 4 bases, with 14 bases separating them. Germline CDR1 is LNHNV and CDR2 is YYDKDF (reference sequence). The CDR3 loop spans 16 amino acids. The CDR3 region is CATSRALTAWNQPQHF. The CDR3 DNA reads TGTGCCACCAGCAGAGCCCTCACAGCCTGGAATCAGCCCCAGCATTTT.

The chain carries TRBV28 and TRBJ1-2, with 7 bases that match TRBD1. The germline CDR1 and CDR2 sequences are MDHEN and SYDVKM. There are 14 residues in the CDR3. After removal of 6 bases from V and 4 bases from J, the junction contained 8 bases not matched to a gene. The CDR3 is CASSPSTGVYGYTF. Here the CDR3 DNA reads TGTGCCAGCAGCCCTTCTACAGGGGTCTATGGCTACACCTTC.

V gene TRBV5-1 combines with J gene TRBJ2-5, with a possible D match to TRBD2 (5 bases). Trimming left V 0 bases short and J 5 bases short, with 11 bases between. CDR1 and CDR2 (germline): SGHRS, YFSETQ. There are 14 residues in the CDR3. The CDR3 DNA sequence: TGCGCCAGCAGCTTGGTTTCGGGATCCGAGACCCAGTACTTC. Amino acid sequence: CASSLVSGSETQYF.

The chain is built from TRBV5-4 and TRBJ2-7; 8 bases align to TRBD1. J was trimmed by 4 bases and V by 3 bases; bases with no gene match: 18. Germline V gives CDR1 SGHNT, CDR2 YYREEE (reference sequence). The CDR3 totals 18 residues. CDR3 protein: CASSSEPILDRAGYEQYF. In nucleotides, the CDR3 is TGTGCCAGCAGCTCCGAGCCAATATTGGACAGGGCTGGTTACGAGCAGTACTTC.

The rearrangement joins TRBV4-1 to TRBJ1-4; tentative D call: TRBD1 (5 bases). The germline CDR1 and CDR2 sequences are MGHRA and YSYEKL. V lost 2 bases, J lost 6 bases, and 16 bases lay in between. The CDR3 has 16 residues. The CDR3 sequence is CASSQRSTVGYEKLFF. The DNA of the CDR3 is TGCGCCAGCAGCCAAAGGTCGACAGTGGGATATGAAAAACTGTTTTTT.

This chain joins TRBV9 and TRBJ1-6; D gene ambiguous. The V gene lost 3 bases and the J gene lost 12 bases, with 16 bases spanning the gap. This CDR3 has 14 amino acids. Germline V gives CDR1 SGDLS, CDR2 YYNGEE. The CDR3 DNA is TGTGCCAGCAGCGACGAGGGAAGAGCACAACCCCTCCACTTT. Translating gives CASSDEGRAQPLHF.

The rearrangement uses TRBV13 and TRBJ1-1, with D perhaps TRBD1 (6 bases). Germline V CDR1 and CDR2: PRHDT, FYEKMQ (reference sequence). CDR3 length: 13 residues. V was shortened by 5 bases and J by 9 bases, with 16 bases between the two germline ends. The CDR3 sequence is CASSPGGALQAFF. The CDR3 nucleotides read TGTGCCAGCAGCCCCGGGGGGGCCCTTCAAGCTTTCTTT.

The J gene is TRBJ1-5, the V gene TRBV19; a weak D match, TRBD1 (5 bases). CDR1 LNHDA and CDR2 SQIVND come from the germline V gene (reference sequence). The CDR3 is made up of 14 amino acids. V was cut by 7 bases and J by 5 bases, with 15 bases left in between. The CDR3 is CASKIEGTDQPQHF. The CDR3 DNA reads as TGTGCCAGTAAAATTGAGGGGACTGATCAGCCCCAGCATTTT.

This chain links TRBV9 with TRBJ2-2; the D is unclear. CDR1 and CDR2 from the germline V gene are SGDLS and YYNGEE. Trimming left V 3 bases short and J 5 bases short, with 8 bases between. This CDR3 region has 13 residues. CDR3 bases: TGTGCCAGCAGCGACCTGGAGACCGGGGAGCTGTTTTTT. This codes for CASSDLETGELFF.

In DNA, the CDR3 is TGTGCCAGCAGCTTGAATAGCGGGAGCCCCTACAATGAGCAGTTCTTC. Its protein is CASSLNSGSPYNEQFF. This chain uses TRBV7-6 with TRBJ2-1, with 9 positions matching TRBD2. The V gene end was trimmed by 3 bases and the J gene end by 2 bases; junction bases not matched to a gene: 5. This CDR3 comprises 16 residues. Germline lookup yields CDR1 SGHVS and CDR2 FNYEAQ. The full variable domain, rest sourced from reference TRBV7-6 and TRBJ2-1, is GAGVSQSPRYKVTKRGQDVALRCDPISGHVSLYWYRQALGQGPEFLTYFNYEAQQDKSGLPNDRFSAERPEGSISTLTIQRTEQRDSAMYRCASSLNSGSPYNEQFFGPGTRLTVL.

In DNA form, the CDR3 reads TGTGCCAGCAGTGTACAGGGGGCTACGGATACGCAGTATTTT. Protein sequence: CASSVQGATDTQYF. The chain is built from TRBV7-8 and TRBJ2-3; TRBD1 matches 9 bases. This CDR3 has 14 residues. The ends lost 6 bases at V and 6 bases at J; junction bases unmatched: 7. CDR1 is SGHVS, CDR2 FQNEAQ, per germline.

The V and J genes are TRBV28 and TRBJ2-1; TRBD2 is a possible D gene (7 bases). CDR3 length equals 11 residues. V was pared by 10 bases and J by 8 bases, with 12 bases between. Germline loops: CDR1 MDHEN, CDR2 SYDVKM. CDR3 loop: CATRGGDEQFF. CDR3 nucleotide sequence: TGTGCCACCCGAGGGGGGGATGAGCAGTTCTTC.

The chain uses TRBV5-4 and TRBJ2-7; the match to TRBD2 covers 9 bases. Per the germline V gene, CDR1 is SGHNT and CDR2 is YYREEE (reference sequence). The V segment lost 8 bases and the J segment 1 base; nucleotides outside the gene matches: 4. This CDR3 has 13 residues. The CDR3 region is CASSTSGSYEQYF. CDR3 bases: TGTGCCAGTTCGACTAGCGGATCCTACGAGCAGTACTTC.

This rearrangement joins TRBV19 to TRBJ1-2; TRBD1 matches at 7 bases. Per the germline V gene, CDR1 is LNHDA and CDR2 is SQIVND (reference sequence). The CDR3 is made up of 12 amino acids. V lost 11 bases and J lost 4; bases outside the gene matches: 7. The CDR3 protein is CAASTGVYGYTF. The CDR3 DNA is TGTGCCGCCTCTACAGGGGTCTATGGCTACACCTTC.

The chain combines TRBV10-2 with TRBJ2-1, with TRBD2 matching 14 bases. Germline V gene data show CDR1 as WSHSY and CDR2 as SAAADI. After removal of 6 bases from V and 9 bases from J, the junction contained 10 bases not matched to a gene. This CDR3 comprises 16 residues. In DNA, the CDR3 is TGCGCCAGCAGCGAAACCGGGACTAGCGGGAGCGGTGAGCAGTTCTTC. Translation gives CASSETGTSGSGEQFF.

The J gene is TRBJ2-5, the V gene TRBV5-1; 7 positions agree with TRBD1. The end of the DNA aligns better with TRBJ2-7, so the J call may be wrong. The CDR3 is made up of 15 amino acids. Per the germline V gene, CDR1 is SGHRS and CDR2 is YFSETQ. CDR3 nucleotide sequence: TGCGCCAGCAGCTTGTGGGACAGTTTGTTACCCGAGCAGTACTTC. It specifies CASSLWDSLLPEQYF.

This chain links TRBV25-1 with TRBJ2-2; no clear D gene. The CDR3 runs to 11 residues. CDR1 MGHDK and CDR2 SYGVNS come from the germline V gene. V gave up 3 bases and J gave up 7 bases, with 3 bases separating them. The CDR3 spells CASSDGGELFF. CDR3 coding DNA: TGTGCCAGCAGTGACGGCGGGGAGCTGTTTTTT.

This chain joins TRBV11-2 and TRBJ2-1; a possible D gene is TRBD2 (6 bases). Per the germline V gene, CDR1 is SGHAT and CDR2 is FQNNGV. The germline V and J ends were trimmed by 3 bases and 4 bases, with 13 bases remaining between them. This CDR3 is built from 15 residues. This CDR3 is CASSFEGGSYNEQFF. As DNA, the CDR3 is TGTGCCAGCAGCTTTGAGGGAGGTTCTTACAATGAGCAGTTCTTC.

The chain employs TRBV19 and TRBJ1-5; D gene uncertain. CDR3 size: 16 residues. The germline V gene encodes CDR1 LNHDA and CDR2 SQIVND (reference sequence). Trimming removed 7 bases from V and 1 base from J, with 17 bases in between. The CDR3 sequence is CASTTERGISNQPQHF. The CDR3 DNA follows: TGTGCCAGTACCACGGAACGGGGAATAAGCAATCAGCCCCAGCATTTT.

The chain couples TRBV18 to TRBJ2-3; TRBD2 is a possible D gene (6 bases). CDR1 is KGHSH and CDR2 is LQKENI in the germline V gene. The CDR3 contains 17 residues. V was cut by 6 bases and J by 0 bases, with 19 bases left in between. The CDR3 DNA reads TGTGCCAGCTCCCGCGGGACTTCCGGAACTAGCACAGATACGCAGTATTTT. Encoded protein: CASSRGTSGTSTDTQYF.